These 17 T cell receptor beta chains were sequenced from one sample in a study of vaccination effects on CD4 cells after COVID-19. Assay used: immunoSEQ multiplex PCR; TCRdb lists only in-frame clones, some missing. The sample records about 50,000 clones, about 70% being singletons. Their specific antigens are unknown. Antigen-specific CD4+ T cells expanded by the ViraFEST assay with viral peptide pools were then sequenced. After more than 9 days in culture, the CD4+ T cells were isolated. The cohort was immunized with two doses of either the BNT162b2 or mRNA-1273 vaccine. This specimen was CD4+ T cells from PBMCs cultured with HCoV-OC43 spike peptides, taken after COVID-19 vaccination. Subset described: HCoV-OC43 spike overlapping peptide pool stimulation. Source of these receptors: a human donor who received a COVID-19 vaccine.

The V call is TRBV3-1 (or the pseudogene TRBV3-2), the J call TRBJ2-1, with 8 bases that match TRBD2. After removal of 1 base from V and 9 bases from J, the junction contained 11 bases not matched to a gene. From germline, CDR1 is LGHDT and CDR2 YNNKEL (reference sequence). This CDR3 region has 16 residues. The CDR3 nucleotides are TGTGCCAGCAGCCAAGTTAACGGGAGGGCCCCCGGTGAGCAGTTCTTC. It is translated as CASSQVNGRAPGEQFF.

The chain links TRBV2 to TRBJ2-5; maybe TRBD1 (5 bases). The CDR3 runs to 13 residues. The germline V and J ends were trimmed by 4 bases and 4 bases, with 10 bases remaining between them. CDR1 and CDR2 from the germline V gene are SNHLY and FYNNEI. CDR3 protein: CASSVIGVETQYF. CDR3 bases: TGTGCCAGCAGTGTAATAGGGGTAGAGACCCAGTACTTC.

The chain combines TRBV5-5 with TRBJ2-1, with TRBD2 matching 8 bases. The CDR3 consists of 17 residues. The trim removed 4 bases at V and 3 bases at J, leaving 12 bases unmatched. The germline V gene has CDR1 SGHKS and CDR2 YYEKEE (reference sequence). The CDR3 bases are TGTGCCAGCAGCGGGGATAGCACGGGAGGGGTCTACAATGAGCAGTTCTTC. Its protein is CASSGDSTGGVYNEQFF.

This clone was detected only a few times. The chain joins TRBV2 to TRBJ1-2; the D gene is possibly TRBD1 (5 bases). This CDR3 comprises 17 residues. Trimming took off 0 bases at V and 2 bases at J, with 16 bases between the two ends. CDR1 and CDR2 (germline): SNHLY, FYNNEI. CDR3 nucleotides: TGTGCCAGCAGTGAAGCCCTATCAGGGCTCAACAACTATGGCTACACCTTC. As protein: CASSEALSGLNNYGYTF.

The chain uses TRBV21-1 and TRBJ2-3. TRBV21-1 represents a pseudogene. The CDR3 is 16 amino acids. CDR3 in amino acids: CASSRRGSDSTDTQYF. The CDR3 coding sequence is TGTGCCAGCAGCCGGAGGGGGAGCGATAGCACAGATACGCAGTATTTT.

CDR3 region: CASSLARTGKAFF. CDR3 sequence (DNA): TGTGCCAGCAGCTTAGCGCGGACAGGGAAAGCTTTCTTT. This chain uses TRBV11-1 with TRBJ1-1, with 8 nucleotides matching TRBD1. Losses at the gene ends were 0 bases for V and 9 bases for J; bases not matched to a gene: 3. Germline V gene data show CDR1 as SGHAT and CDR2 as FQDESV (reference sequence). The CDR3 loop spans 13 amino acids. The full variable domain, in which reference TRBV11-1 and TRBJ1-1 provide the parts outside the CDR3, is EAEVAQSPRYKITEKSQAVAFWCDPISGHATLYWYRQILGQGPELLVQFQDESVVDDSQLPKDRFSAERLKGVDSTLKIQPAELGDSAMYLCASSLARTGKAFFGQGTRLTVV.

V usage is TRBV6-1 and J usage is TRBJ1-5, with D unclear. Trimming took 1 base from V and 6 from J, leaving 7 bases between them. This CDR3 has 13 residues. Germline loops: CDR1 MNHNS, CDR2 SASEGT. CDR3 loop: CASSEDLGQPQHF. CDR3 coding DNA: TGTGCCAGCAGTGAAGATCTGGGTCAGCCCCAGCATTTT.

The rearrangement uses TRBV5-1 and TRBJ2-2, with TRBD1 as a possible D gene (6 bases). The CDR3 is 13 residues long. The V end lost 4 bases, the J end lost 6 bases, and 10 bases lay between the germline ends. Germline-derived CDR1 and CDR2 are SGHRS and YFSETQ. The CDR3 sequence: CASSGGQSGELFF. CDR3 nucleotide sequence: TGCGCCAGCAGCGGTGGACAGTCCGGGGAGCTGTTTTTT.

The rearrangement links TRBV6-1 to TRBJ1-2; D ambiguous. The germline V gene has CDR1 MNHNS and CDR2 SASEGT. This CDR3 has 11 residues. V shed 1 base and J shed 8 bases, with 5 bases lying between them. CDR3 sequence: CASSEEDGYTF. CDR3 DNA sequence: TGTGCCAGCAGTGAAGAGGACGGCTACACCTTC.

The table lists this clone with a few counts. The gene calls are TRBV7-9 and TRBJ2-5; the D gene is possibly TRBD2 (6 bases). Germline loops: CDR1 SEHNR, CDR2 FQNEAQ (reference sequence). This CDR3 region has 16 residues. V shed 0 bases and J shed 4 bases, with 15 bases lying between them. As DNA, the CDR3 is TGTGCCAGCAGCTTAGCGGGAGGACTGTCTCGAGAGACCCAGTACTTC. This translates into CASSLAGGLSRETQYF.

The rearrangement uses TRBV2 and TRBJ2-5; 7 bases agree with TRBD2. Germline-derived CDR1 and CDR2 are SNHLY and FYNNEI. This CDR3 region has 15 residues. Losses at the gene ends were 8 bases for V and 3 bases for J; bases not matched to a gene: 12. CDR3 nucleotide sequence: TGTGCCAGCGGGACTACCAATGGACGGGAAGAGACCCAGTACTTC. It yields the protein CASGTTNGREETQYF. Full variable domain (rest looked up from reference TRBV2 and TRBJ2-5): EPEVTQTPSHQVTQMGQEVILRCVPISNHLYFYWYRQILGQKVEFLVSFYNNEISEKSEIFDDQFSVERPDGSNFTLKIRSTKLEDSAMYFCASGTTNGREETQYFGPGTRLLVL.

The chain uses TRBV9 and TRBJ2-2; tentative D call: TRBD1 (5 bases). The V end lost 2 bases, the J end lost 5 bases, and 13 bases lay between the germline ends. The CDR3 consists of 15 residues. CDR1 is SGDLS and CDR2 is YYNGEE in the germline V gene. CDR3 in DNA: TGTGCCAGCAGCGTCGGCCAGGGCGGTACCGGGGAGCTGTTTTTT. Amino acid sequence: CASSVGQGGTGELFF.

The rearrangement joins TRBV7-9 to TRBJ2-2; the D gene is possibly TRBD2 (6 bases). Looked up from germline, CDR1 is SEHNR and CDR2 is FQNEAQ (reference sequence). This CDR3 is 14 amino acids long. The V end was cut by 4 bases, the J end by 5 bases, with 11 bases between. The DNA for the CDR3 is TGTGCCAGCAGCTCGGGACTGCCGACCGGGGAGCTGTTTTTT. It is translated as CASSSGLPTGELFF.

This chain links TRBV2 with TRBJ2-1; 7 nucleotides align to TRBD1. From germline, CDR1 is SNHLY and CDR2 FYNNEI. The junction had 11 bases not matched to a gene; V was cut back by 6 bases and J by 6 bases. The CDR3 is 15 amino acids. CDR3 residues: CASRRGRLKANEQFF. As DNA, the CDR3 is TGTGCCAGCAGGAGGGGGCGACTGAAGGCCAATGAGCAGTTCTTC.

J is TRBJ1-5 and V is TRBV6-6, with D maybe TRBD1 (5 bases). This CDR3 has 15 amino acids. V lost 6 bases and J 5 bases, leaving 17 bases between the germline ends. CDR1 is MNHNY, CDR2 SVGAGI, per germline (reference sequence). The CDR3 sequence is CASRGAGLDYQPQHF. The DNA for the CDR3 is TGTGCCAGCAGGGGAGCGGGACTGGATTATCAGCCCCAGCATTTT.

The CDR3, as DNA: TGTGCCAGCAGTTATGGACAGGGGATTGTTCAGTACTTC. This translates into CASSYGQGIVQYF. V gene TRBV12-3 or TRBV12-4 combines with J gene TRBJ2-7, with 9 bases fitting TRBD1. Trimming removed 4 bases from V and 10 bases from J; junction bases left unmatched: 8. This CDR3 contains 13 residues.

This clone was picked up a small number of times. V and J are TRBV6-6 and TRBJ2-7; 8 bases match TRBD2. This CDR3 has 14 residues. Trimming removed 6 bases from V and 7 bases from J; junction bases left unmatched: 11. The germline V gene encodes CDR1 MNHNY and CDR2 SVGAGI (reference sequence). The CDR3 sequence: CASRPPGGGREQYF. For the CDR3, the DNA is TGTGCCAGCAGACCCCCCGGGGGGGGGCGGGAGCAGTACTTC.